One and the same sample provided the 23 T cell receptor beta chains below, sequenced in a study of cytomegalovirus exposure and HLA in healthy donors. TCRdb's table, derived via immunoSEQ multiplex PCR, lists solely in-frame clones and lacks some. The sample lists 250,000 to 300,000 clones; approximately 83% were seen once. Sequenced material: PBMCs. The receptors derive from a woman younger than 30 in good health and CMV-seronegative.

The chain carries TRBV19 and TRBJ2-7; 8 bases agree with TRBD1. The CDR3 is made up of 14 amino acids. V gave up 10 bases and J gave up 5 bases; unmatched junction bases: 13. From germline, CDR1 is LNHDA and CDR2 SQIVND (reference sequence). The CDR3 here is CATGRTGLIDEQYF. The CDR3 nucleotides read TGTGCCACGGGACGGACAGGGTTAATCGACGAGCAGTACTTC.

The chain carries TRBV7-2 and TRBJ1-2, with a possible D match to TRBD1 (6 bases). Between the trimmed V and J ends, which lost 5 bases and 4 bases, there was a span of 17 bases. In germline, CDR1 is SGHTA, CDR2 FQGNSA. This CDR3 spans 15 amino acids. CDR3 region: CASSRIQGIGYGYTF. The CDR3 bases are TGTGCCAGCAGCCGTATACAGGGTATCGGCTATGGCTACACCTTC.

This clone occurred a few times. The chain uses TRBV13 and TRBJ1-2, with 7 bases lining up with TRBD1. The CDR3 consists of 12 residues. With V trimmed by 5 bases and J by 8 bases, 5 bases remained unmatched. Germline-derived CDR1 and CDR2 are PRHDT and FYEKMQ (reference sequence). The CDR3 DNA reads TGTGCCAGCAGCGTCCAACAGGGGGGCTACACCTTC. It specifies CASSVQQGGYTF.

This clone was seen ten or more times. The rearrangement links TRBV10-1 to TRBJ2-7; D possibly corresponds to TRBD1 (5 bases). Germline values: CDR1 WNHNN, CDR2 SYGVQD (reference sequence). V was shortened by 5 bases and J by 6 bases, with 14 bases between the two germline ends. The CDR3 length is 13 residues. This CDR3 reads CASSLGHAAEQYF. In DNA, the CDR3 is TGCGCCAGCAGTCTAGGACATGCTGCCGAGCAGTACTTC.

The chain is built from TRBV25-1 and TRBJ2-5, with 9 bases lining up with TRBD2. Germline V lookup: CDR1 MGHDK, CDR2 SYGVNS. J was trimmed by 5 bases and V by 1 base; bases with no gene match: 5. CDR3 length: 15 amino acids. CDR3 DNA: TGTGCCAGCAGTGAATGGGCTAGCGGGACCGAGACCCAGTACTTC. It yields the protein CASSEWASGTETQYF.

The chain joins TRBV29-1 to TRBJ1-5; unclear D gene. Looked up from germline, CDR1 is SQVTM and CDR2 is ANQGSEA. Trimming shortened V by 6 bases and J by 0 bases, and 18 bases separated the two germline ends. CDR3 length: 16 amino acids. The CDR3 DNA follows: TGCAGCGTCCTCGCTGACACCCCATATAGCAATCAGCCCCAGCATTTT. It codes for CSVLADTPYSNQPQHF.

The CDR3 region is CASSFTQNQETQYF. CDR3 nucleotides: TGTGCCAGCAGCTTTACGCAGAACCAAGAGACCCAGTACTTC. J is TRBJ2-5 and V is TRBV11-2, with no clear D. V was trimmed by 3 bases and J by 0 bases, leaving 8 bases between them. This CDR3 has 14 amino acids. Per germline, CDR1 SGHAT and CDR2 FQNNGV.

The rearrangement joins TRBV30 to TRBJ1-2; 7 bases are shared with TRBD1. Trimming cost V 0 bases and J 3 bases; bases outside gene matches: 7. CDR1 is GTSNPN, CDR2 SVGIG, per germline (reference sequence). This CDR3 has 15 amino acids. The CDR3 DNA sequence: TGTGCCTGGAGTGTAACCGGGACAGCTGACTATGGCTACACCTTC. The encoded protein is CAWSVTGTADYGYTF.

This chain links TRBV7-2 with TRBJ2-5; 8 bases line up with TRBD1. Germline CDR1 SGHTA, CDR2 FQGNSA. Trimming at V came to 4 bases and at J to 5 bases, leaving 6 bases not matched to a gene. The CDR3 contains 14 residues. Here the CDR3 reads CASSSTGGRETQYF. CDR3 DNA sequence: TGTGCCAGCAGCTCCACAGGGGGGAGGGAGACCCAGTACTTC.

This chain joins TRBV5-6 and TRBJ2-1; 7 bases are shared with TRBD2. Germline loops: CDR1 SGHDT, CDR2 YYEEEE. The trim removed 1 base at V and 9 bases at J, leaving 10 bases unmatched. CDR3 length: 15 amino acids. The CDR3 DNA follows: TGTGCCAGCAGCTTGAAAACAAGCGGGATGGGTGAGCAGTTCTTC. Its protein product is CASSLKTSGMGEQFF.

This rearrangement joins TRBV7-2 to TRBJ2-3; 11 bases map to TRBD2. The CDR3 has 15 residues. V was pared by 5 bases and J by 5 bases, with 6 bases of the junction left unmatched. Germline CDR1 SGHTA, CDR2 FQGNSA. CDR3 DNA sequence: TGTGCCAGCAGCGTTAGCGGGAGGGCTAGAGATACGCAGTATTTT. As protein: CASSVSGRARDTQYF. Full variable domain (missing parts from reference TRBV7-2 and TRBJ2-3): GAGVSQSPSNKVTEKGKDVELRCDPISGHTALYWYRQSLGQGLEFLIYFQGNSAPDKSGLPSDRFSAERTGGSVSTLTIQRTQQEDSAVYLCASSVSGRARDTQYFGPGTRLTVL.

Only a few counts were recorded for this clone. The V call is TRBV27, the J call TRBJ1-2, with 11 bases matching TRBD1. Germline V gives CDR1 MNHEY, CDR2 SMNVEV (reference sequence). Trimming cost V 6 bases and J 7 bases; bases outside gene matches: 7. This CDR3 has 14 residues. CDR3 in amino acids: CASRGGTGGSGYTF. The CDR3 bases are TGTGCCAGCAGGGGAGGGACAGGGGGGTCTGGCTACACCTTC.

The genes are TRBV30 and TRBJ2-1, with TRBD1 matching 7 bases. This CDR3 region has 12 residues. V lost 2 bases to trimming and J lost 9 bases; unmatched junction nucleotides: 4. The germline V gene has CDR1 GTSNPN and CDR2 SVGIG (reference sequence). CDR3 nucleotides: TGTGCCTGGAGTCCGACAGGGCCTGAGCAGTTCTTC. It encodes CAWSPTGPEQFF.

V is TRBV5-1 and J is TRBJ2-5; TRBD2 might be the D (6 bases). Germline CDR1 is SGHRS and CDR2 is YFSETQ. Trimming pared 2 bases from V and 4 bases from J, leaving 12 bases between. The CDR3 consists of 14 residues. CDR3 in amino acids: CASSFGGAGETQYF. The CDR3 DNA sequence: TGCGCCAGCAGCTTCGGAGGGGCAGGAGAGACCCAGTACTTC.

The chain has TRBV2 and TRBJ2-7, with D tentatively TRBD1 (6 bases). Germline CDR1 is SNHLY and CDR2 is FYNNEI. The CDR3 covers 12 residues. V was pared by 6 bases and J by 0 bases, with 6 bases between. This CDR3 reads CASRDSSYEQYF. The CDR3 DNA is TGTGCCAGCAGGGACAGCTCCTACGAGCAGTACTTC. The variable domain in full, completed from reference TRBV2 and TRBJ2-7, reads EPEVTQTPSHQVTQMGQEVILRCVPISNHLYFYWYRQILGQKVEFLVSFYNNEISEKSEIFDDQFSVERPDGSNFTLKIRSTKLEDSAMYFCASRDSSYEQYFGPGTRLTVT.

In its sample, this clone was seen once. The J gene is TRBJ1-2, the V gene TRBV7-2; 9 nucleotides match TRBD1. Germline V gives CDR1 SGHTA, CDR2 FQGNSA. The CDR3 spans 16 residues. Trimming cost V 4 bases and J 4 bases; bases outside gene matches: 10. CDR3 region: CASSSGTGGYSYGYTF. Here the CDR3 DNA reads TGTGCCAGCAGCTCCGGAACAGGGGGCTATAGCTATGGCTACACCTTC.

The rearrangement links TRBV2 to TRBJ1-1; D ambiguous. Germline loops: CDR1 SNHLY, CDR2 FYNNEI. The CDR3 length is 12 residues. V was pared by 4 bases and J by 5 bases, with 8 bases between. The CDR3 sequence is CASSGQVTEAFF. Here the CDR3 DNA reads TGTGCCAGCAGTGGGCAGGTAACTGAAGCTTTCTTT.

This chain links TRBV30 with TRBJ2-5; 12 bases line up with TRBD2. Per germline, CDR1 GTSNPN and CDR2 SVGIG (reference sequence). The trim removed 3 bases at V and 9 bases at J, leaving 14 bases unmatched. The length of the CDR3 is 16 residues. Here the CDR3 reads CAWRTRLAGAAVAQYF. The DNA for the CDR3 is TGTGCCTGGAGGACCCGACTAGCGGGGGCCGCGGTGGCCCAGTACTTC.

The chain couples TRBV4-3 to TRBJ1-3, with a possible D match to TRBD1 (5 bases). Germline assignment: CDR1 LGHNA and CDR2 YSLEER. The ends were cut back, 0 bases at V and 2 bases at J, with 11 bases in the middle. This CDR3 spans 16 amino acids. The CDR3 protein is CASSQDRRGTGNTIYF. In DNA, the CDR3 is TGCGCCAGCAGCCAAGATCGTAGGGGAACTGGAAACACCATATATTTT.

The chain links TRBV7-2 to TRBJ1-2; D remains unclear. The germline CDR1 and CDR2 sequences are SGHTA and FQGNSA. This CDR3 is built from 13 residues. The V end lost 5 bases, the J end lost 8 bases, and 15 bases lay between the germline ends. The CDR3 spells CASSVDGSQGYTF. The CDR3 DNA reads TGTGCCAGCAGCGTAGACGGGTCTCAGGGCTACACCTTC.

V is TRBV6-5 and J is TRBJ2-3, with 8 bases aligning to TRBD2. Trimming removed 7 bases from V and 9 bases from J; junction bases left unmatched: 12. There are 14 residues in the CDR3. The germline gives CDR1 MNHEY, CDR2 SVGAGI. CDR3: CASKLADRRDTQYF. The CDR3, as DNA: TGTGCCAGCAAACTAGCGGACCGACGGGACACGCAGTATTTT.

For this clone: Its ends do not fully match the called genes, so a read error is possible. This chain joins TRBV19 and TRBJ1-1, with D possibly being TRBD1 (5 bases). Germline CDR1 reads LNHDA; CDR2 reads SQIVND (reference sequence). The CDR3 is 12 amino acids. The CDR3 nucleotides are TGTGCCAGTAGTATAGACAGGGCTGAGGCTTTCTTT. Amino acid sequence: CASSIDRAEAFF.

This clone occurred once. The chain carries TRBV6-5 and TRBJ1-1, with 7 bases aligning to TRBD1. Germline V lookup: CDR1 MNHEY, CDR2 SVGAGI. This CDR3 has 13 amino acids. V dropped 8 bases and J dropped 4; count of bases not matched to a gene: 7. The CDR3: CASAFGTATEAFF. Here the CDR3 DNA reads TGTGCCAGCGCCTTTGGGACAGCCACTGAAGCTTTCTTT.